Listed here are 10 T cell receptor beta chains from one sample, sequenced in a study of cytomegalovirus exposure and HLA in healthy donors. Both 60 Vbeta primers and 13 Jbeta primers went into the PCR. Using immunoSEQ multiplex PCR, the repertoire was profiled, and TCRdb retains in-frame clones only, with some absent. The sample yields over 100,000 clones, about 81% seen once. The sequencing input was PBMCs. The source is a woman in her forties or fifties in good health and CMV-seropositive.

V gene TRBV18 combines with J gene TRBJ1-2, with D maybe TRBD1 (5 bases). The length of the CDR3 is 13 residues. Trimming shortened V by 1 base and J by 6 bases, and 9 bases separated the two germline ends. Germline V gives CDR1 KGHSH, CDR2 LQKENI. The CDR3 nucleotides are TGTGCCAGCTCACCACGGCAGGGAAATGGCTACACCTTC. Its protein is CASSPRQGNGYTF.

This clone has just a few counts. The chain employs TRBV30 and TRBJ1-5, with 8 bases identical to TRBD1. J lost 6 bases, V lost 0 bases, and 7 bases had no gene match. CDR1 GTSNPN and CDR2 SVGIG come from the germline V gene (reference sequence). This CDR3 is 15 amino acids long. The CDR3 region is CAWSVRGQGSQPQHF. The CDR3 DNA reads as TGTGCCTGGAGTGTACGCGGACAGGGAAGTCAGCCCCAGCATTTT. The full variable domain, in which reference TRBV30 and TRBJ1-5 provide the parts outside the CDR3, is SQTIHQWPATLVQPVGSPLSLECTVEGTSNPNLYWYRQAAGRGLQLLFYSVGIGQISSEVPQNLSASRPQDRQFILSSKKLLLSDSGFYLCAWSVRGQGSQPQHFGDGTRLSIL.

The chain has TRBV5-1 and TRBJ2-5; 12 bases line up with TRBD1. CDR1 and CDR2 from the germline V gene are SGHRS and YFSETQ. Trimming took 2 bases from V and 5 from J; bases not matched to a gene: 7. CDR3 length equals 16 residues. The CDR3 protein is CASSLSGTGGLETQYF. The CDR3 DNA is TGCGCCAGCAGCTTATCTGGGACAGGGGGCTTGGAGACCCAGTACTTC.

This clone turned up a few times. V gene TRBV4-1 combines with J gene TRBJ2-1, with D possibly being TRBD1 (6 bases). The germline V and J ends were trimmed by 0 bases and 10 bases, with 16 bases remaining between them. The CDR3 is 15 amino acids. The germline V gene has CDR1 MGHRA and CDR2 YSYEKL. The CDR3 reads CASSQEGDMDSEQFF. CDR3 nucleotides: TGCGCCAGCAGCCAAGAGGGGGACATGGATTCGGAGCAGTTCTTC.

This rearrangement joins TRBV30 to TRBJ1-2; D uncertain. Trimming shortened V by 0 bases and J by 12 bases, and 11 bases separated the two germline ends. This CDR3 contains 11 residues. The germline V gene encodes CDR1 GTSNPN and CDR2 SVGIG (reference sequence). The CDR3 nucleotides read TGTGCCTGGAGTGTTCCCGCCCAGGACACCTTC. It is translated as CAWSVPAQDTF.

The rearrangement uses TRBV10-2 and TRBJ2-1, with 10 bases lining up with TRBD2. Germline CDR1 WSHSY, CDR2 SAAADI. This CDR3 has 15 residues. V lost 8 bases and J lost 8; bases outside the gene matches: 12. For the CDR3, the DNA is TGCGCCAGCGGGAGCCCGGGACTAGCGCTCCATGAGCAGTTCTTC. Residues: CASGSPGLALHEQFF.

This clone has only one observation. The V and J genes are TRBV2 and TRBJ2-2; D possibly corresponds to TRBD2 (5 bases). Germline CDR1 is SNHLY and CDR2 is FYNNEI. The CDR3 contains 14 residues. V lost 7 bases to trimming and J lost 3 bases, with 12 bases between them. CDR3 DNA: TGTGCCAGCACAGGACGGGGATACACCGGGGAGCTGTTTTTT. Amino acid sequence: CASTGRGYTGELFF. Supplemented by reference TRBV2 and TRBJ2-2, the full variable domain reads EPEVTQTPSHQVTQMGQEVILRCVPISNHLYFYWYRQILGQKVEFLVSFYNNEISEKSEIFDDQFSVERPDGSNFTLKIRSTKLEDSAMYFCASTGRGYTGELFFGEGSRLTVL.

The CDR3 here is CASSKVSRTGDGKPQHF. The CDR3 DNA sequence: TGTGCCAGCAGCAAAGTTTCTCGGACAGGAGACGGAAAGCCCCAGCATTTT. The chain carries TRBV21-1 and TRBJ1-5; TRBD1, the D gene given by the table, was not confirmed from the DNA. TRBV21-1 is recorded as a pseudogene. The CDR3 consists of 17 residues.

The chain couples TRBV7-9 to TRBJ2-5; a possible D gene is TRBD2 (6 bases). The germline V and J ends were trimmed by 0 bases and 4 bases, with 9 bases remaining between them. The CDR3 length is 14 residues. CDR1 is SEHNR and CDR2 is FQNEAQ in the germline V gene (reference sequence). This CDR3 is CASSLAGGGETQYF. The CDR3 DNA reads TGTGCCAGCAGCTTAGCGGGAGGAGGAGAGACCCAGTACTTC. Full variable domain (missing parts from reference TRBV7-9 and TRBJ2-5): DTGVSQNPRHKITKRGQNVTFRCDPISEHNRLYWYRQTLGQGPEFLTYFQNEAQLEKSRLLSDRFSAERPKGSFSTLEIQRTEQGDSAMYLCASSLAGGGETQYFGPGTRLLVL.

The chain uses TRBV7-2 and TRBJ2-1; the D is unclear. From germline, CDR1 is SGHTA and CDR2 FQGNSA. The V end lost 1 base, the J end lost 6 bases, and 7 bases lay between the germline ends. The CDR3 totals 13 residues. In DNA, the CDR3 is TGTGCCAGCAGCTTAGATCCGGGCAATGAGCAGTTCTTC. Translated: CASSLDPGNEQFF.